This T cell receptor beta chain was recorded in a study of PD-1 blockade in classical Hodgkin lymphoma. Whole-study results and caveats: Diversity similar to that of newly diagnosed patients was seen at baseline in complete responders. As was reported, newly diagnosed patients showed lower baseline TCR diversity than healthy donors did.

The protocol was immunoSEQ multiplex PCR, while the TCRdb copy is restricted to in-frame clones and leaves out a portion. The sample has around 41,000 clones, roughly three quarters seen once. With 8 bases removed from V and 5 bases from J, the gap between germline ends came to 16 bases. CDR3 length equals 14 residues. CDR1 is SGHTA, CDR2 FQGTGA, per germline. Relapse was seen in all patients after autologous stem cell transplantation, and brentuximab vedotin exposure was variable. Notes on this clone: Its antigen is as yet unknown.

The rearrangement uses TRBV7-3 and TRBJ2-1; D gene unclear. The sequence was obtained from a human donor with classical Hodgkin lymphoma. The sequenced sample was peripheral blood mononuclear cells (PBMCs), obtained before the second cycle of nivolumab. CDR3 sequence: CASSNGFQDNEQFF. In DNA, the CDR3 is TGTGCCAGCTCGAATGGGTTCCAAGACAATGAGCAGTTCTTC.